The TCR beta chain under discussion was sequenced for a study of vaccination and CD4 T cells after COVID-19. As for the study in general: In culture, cells were exposed to overlapping spike peptides from SARS-CoV-2, HCoV-NL63, HCoV-OC43 and HCoV-229E.

Treatment noted: approximately 10-day PBMC culture with coronavirus spike peptide pools or control peptides (ViraFEST assay). ViraFEST used peptide pools to expand antigen-specific T cells and subsequently sequenced their TCRs. Fresh medium (containing IL-2) replaced half the medium on days 3 and 7. These CD4+ T cells came from roughly eleven-day cultures by negative selection. The junction had 5 bases not matched to a gene; V was cut back by 3 bases and J by 9 bases. Germline assignment: CDR1 ENHRY and CDR2 SYGVKD. This CDR3 has 13 residues. Cultured CD4+ T-cell DNA underwent Oncomine TCR Beta short-read sequencing. TCRdb used MiXCR to reprocess the PCR reads, holding one entry per CDR3 protein. The profile covers around 11,000 distinct CDR3 sequences, with roughly 40% appearing a single time and over 25% taken by the ten largest. Points on this clonotype: Its target is unknown.

The chain uses TRBV10-3 and TRBJ2-3, with 8 bases aligning to TRBD1. Sequencing input: CD4+ T cells from blood, cultured in vitro. The receptor's source is a human donor who had recovered from COVID-19. This CDR3 reads CAISESDRATQYF. The CDR3 bases are TGTGCCATCAGTGAATCGGACAGGGCGACGCAGTATTTT.